A selection of T cell receptor beta chains follows, all from one sample in a study of cytomegalovirus exposure and HLA in healthy donors. Using immunoSEQ multiplex PCR, the repertoire was profiled, and TCRdb retains in-frame clones only, with some absent. The profile shows around 130,000 clones, about nine tenths of them singletons. Input material: PBMCs. The receptors shown here come from a man aged 25 to 40 in good health and CMV-seronegative. Each CDR3 is given with its conserved first and last residue. A D gene is named only where the DNA matches it firmly. Clone sizes are given selectively: once, few, many, or a class where the clone is expanded.

. TRBJ1-1 TRBV4-1 . CASSQVARRIAFF TGCGCCAGCAGCCAAGTGGCACGGAGGATCGCTTTCTTT
. TRBJ1-5 TRBV6-6 . CASSYSIGDQPQHF TGTGCCAGCAGTTACTCGATCGGAGATCAGCCCCAGCATTTT
. TRBJ1-4 TRBV5-5 . CASSLDYGGTLFF TGTGCCAGCAGCTTGGATTATGGGGGGACACTGTTTTTT
. TRBJ2-7 TRBV11-2 . CASSPQVRQYF TGTGCCAGCAGCCCTCAGGTGAGGCAGTACTTC
. TRBJ1-2 TRBV11-2 . CASSLTSYNYGYTF TGTGCCAGCAGCTTAACTTCCTACAACTATGGCTACACCTTC
. TRBJ2-1 TRBV5-1 . CASSLSLNEQFF TGCGCCAGCAGCTTGTCCCTCAATGAGCAGTTCTTC
. TRBJ1-2 TRBV6-5 . CASSYAVIGGYTF TGTGCCAGCAGTTACGCGGTAATTGGCGGCTACACCTTC
. TRBJ2-6 TRBV2 . CASKGYGANVLTF TGTGCCAGCAAGGGGTACGGGGCCAACGTCCTGACTTTC
TRBD2 TRBJ2-3 TRBV5-6 . CASSLRTSGVDTQYF TGTGCCAGCAGCTTACGGACTAGCGGGGTGGATACGCAGTATTTT
TRBD1 TRBJ1-5 TRBV4-2 . CASSGQGAGQPQHF TGTGCCAGCAGCGGGCAGGGGGCCGGTCAGCCCCAGCATTTT
TRBD2 TRBJ2-1 TRBV7-2 . CASSSESGVSNEQFF TGTGCCAGCAGCTCAGAAAGCGGGGTGTCCAATGAGCAGTTCTTC
. TRBJ2-3 TRBV7-9 . CASSLFTARGWDTQYF TGTGCCAGCAGCTTATTTACGGCGAGGGGGTGGGATACGCAGTATTTT
TRBD2 TRBJ2-7 TRBV5-1 . CASRGGGWEQYF TGCGCCAGCAGAGGCGGGGGGTGGGAGCAGTACTTC
. TRBJ1-1 TRBV7-2 . CASSLPQIGQLNTEAFF TGTGCCAGCAGCTTACCTCAGATTGGACAATTGAACACTGAAGCTTTCTTT
. TRBJ1-6 TRBV27 once CASSLVVGMVSPLHF TGTGCCAGCAGTTTGGTGGTGGGCATGGTTTCACCCCTCCACTTT
. TRBJ2-2 TRBV7-2 . CASRSPRVVPGELFF TGTGCCAGCAGGTCGCCGCGGGTAGTACCCGGGGAGCTGTTTTTT
. TRBJ1-2 TRBV2 few CASSEIGDGYTF TGTGCCAGCAGTGAAATAGGAGATGGCTACACCTTC
TRBD1 TRBJ2-7 TRBV5-6 . CASSYDRAWYEQYF TGTGCCAGCAGCTACGACAGGGCATGGTACGAGCAGTACTTC
TRBD2 TRBJ2-3 TRBV27 once CASSSGGGPNTDTQYF TGTGCCAGCAGTTCGGGCGGGGGACCCAACACAGATACGCAGTATTTT
. TRBJ2-4 TRBV7-6 . CASSLAGADIQYF TGTGCCAGCAGCTTAGCGGGGGCCGACATTCAGTACTTC
. TRBJ2-1 TRBV5-6 . CASSLGGTVSYNEQFF TGTGCCAGCAGCCTAGGGGGGACAGTCTCCTACAATGAGCAGTTCTTC
TRBD2 TRBJ2-7 TRBV27 . CASSLRGVRLYEQYF TGTGCCAGCAGTTTACGGGGGGTGCGTCTTTACGAGCAGTACTTC
. TRBJ2-1 TRBV2 . CASWDAGDEQFF TGTGCCAGCTGGGACGCAGGGGATGAGCAGTTCTTC
TRBD1 TRBJ2-4 TRBV7-9 . CASSYEQGAKNIQYF TGTGCCAGCAGCTACGAACAGGGGGCCAAAAACATTCAGTACTTC
. TRBJ2-3 TRBV5-1 once CASSLVPRGTDTQYF TGCGCCAGCAGCTTGGTCCCCAGGGGAACAGATACGCAGTATTTT
TRBD1 TRBJ2-7 TRBV11-2 . CASSSPTGERGEQYF TGTGCCAGCAGCTCCCCGACAGGGGAGAGGGGCGAGCAGTACTTC
TRBD1 TRBJ2-7 TRBV25-1 . CASSRSWTGTHEQYF TGTGCCAGCAGTAGATCCTGGACAGGGACCCACGAGCAGTACTTC
TRBD1 TRBJ1-1 TRBV4-2 . CASSGQGGNTEAFF TGTGCCAGCAGCGGCCAGGGGGGGAACACTGAAGCTTTCTTT
TRBD1 TRBJ2-3 TRBV2 . CASSEALQGADTQYF TGTGCCAGCAGTGAAGCGCTTCAGGGGGCAGATACGCAGTATTTT
TRBD1 TRBJ1-5 TRBV19 once CASRIVDRGGYSNQPQHF TGTGCCAGTAGGATCGTCGACAGGGGCGGCTATAGCAATCAGCCCCAGCATTTT
. TRBJ2-4 TRBV5-3 . CARSLGTAANIQYF TGTGCCAGAAGCTTGGGGACAGCGGCTAACATTCAGTACTTC
. TRBJ1-4 TRBV7-9 . CASSRQEISVTNEKLFF TGTGCCAGCAGCCGCCAGGAAATTTCCGTGACTAATGAAAAACTGTTTTTT
TRBD1 TRBJ1-1 TRBV27 . CASKYLGGGANTEAFF TGTGCCAGCAAATACTTAGGGGGCGGTGCGAACACTGAAGCTTTCTTT
. TRBJ1-2 TRBV11-2 . CASSPISGSYGYTF TGTGCCAGCAGCCCCATTTCGGGATCCTATGGCTACACCTTC
TRBD1 TRBJ2-7 TRBV5-1 . CASSLDRGTYEQYF TGCGCCAGCAGCTTGGACAGGGGAACCTACGAGCAGTACTTC
. TRBJ2-2 TRBV7-9 . CASSFDINTGELFF TGTGCCAGCAGCTTCGACATAAACACCGGGGAGCTGTTTTTT
TRBD1 TRBJ2-1 TRBV4-1 . CASSPRGTGDLEQFF TGCGCCAGCAGCCCCCGGGGGACAGGGGACCTCGAGCAGTTCTTC
. TRBJ1-5 TRBV19 . CASTDMGGYQPQHF TGTGCCAGTACCGATATGGGGGGTTATCAGCCCCAGCATTTT
TRBD1 TRBJ2-5 TRBV25-1 . CASRGTGLETQYF TGTGCCAGCCGAGGGACAGGGCTCGAGACCCAGTACTTC
. TRBJ2-7 TRBV11-2 . CASSLVEGGTYEQYF TGTGCCAGCAGCTTAGTGGAGGGCGGAACCTACGAGCAGTACTTC
. TRBJ1-5 TRBV9 . CASSVGTSQQPQHF TGTGCCAGCAGCGTAGGAACATCGCAACAGCCCCAGCATTTT
. TRBJ2-5 TRBV6-6 once CAIGGQETQYF TGTGCCATTGGGGGGCAAGAGACCCAGTACTTC
TRBD1 TRBJ2-3 TRBV7-2 . CASSLGQGWNTQYF TGTGCCAGCAGCTTAGGACAGGGTTGGAATACGCAGTATTTT
TRBD2 TRBJ2-1 TRBV7-9 . CASTPTGSGFVDEQFF TGTGCCAGCACACCTACTGGTAGCGGGTTTGTCGATGAGCAGTTCTTC
TRBD1 TRBJ2-3 TRBV5-8 . CASSPGTAPGTDTQYF TGTGCCAGCAGCCCCGGGACAGCCCCTGGCACAGATACGCAGTATTTT
TRBD1 TRBJ2-2 TRBV18 . CASSLGQVGRATGELFF TGTGCCAGCTCTCTCGGACAGGTTGGTCGGGCCACCGGGGAGCTGTTTTTT
. TRBJ2-4 TRBV19 once CASRGGIAKNIQYF TGTGCCAGTCGAGGGGGAATAGCCAAAAACATTCAGTACTTC
TRBD1 TRBJ2-5 TRBV7-7 . CASSTGTGKETQYF TGTGCTAGCAGCACCGGGACAGGGAAAGAGACCCAGTACTTC
. TRBJ2-7 TRBV7-8 . CASSLKTGAGSYEQYF TGTGCCAGCAGCTTGAAGACAGGTGCAGGGTCATACGAGCAGTACTTC
. TRBJ1-1 TRBV6-5 once CASSLYIMNTEAFF TGTGCCAGCAGTTTGTATATTATGAACACTGAAGCTTTCTTT
TRBD1 TRBJ1-5 TRBV28 . CASSLLGQGDQPQHF TGTGCCAGCAGTTTATTGGGGCAGGGGGACCAGCCCCAGCATTTT
. TRBJ1-2 TRBV5-1 . CASSADTTYTF TGCGCCAGCAGCGCGGACACAACCTACACCTTC
. TRBJ2-4 TRBV9 . CASSGSYRETYENIQYF TGTGCCAGCAGCGGATCTTACAGGGAAACTTATGAAAACATTCAGTACTTC
TRBD2 TRBJ2-1 TRBV9 . CASSSELAGGVEQFF TGTGCCAGCAGCTCAGAGCTAGCGGGGGGGGTGGAGCAGTTCTTC